The clone carrying this TCR beta chain was picked up many times. Its antigen remains unknown. CDR1 is DFQATT and CDR2 is SNEGSKA in the germline V gene (reference sequence). Trimming cost V 5 bases and J 5 bases; bases outside gene matches: 11. The CDR3 is made up of 15 amino acids. This record comes from a study of Graves' ophthalmopathy and Graves' hyperthyroidism. Points from the study as a whole: Most expanded clonotypes in thyroid above 0.001 frequency also showed up in blood. The model's prediction of ophthalmopathy progression had just over 70% sensitivity and around 77% specificity.

Ophthalmopathy donors' eye disease showed moderate-to-severe activity, CAS of at least 3, NOSPECS of at least 4 and duration under 3 months. Amplification of TCR beta CDR3 regions used RNA transcripts. Second-round multiplex PCR followed a first-round RT-PCR using HTBI primers. Each CDR3 protein is one row after TCRdb ran MiXCR on the multiplex PCR reads. The top ten clones hold roughly 6% of a sample with 150,000 or so distinct CDR3 sequences, roughly two fifths of them seen once. Sequenced material: peripheral blood. This chain links TRBV20-1 with TRBJ2-5; 10 bases fit TRBD2. The clonotype comes from a woman aged 40-49 years with Graves' ophthalmopathy. In DNA form, the CDR3 reads TGCAGTGCTTCAGCGGGAGGGCCCTCTTTGGAGACCCAGTACTTC. Translating it yields CSASAGGPSLETQYF.